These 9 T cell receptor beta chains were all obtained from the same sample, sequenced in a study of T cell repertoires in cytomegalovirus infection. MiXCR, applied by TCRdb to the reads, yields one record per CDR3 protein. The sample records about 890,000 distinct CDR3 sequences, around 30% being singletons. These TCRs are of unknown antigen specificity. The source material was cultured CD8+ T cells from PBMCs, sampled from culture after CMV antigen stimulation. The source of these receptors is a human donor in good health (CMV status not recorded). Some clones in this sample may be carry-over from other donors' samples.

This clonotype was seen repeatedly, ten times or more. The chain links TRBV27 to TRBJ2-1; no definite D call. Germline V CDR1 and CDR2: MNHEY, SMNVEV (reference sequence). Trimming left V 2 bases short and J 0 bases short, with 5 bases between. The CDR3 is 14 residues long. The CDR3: CASSLPNSYNEQFF. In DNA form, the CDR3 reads TGTGCCAGCAGTTTACCGAACTCCTACAATGAGCAGTTCTTC.

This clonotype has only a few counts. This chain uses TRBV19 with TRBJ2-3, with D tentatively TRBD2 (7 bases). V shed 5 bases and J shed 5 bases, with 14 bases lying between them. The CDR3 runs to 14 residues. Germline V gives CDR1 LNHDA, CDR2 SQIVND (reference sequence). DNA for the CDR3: TGTGCCAGTAGTGGGGGGGGCACAGGAGATACGCAGTATTTT. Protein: CASSGGGTGDTQYF.

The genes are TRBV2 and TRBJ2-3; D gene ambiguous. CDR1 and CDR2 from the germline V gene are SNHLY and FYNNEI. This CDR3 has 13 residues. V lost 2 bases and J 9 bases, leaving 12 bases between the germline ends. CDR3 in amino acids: CASSEIQGHTQYF. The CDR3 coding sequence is TGTGCCAGCAGTGAAATCCAAGGCCACACGCAGTATTTT. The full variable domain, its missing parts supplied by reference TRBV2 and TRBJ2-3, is EPEVTQTPSHQVTQMGQEVILRCVPISNHLYFYWYRQILGQKVEFLVSFYNNEISEKSEIFDDQFSVERPDGSNFTLKIRSTKLEDSAMYFCASSEIQGHTQYFGPGTRLTVL.

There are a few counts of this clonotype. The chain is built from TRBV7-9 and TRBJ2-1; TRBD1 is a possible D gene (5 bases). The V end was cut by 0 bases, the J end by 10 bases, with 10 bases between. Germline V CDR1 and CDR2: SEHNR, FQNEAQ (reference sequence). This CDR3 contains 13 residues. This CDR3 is CASSLATGQEQFF. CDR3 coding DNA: TGTGCCAGCAGCTTAGCTACAGGACAAGAGCAGTTCTTC.

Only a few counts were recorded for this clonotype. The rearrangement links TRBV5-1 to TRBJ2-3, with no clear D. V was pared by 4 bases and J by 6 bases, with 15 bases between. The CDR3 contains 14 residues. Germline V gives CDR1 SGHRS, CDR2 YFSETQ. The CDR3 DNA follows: TGCGCCAGCAGCCTAGAAGGCCCAGGCGATACGCAGTATTTT. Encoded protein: CASSLEGPGDTQYF.

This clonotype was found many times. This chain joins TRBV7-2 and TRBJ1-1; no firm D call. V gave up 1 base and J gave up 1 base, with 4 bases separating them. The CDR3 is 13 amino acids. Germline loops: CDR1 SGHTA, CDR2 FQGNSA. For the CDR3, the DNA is TGTGCCAGCAGCTTAGTCCGGAACACTGAAGCTTTCTTT. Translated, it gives CASSLVRNTEAFF.

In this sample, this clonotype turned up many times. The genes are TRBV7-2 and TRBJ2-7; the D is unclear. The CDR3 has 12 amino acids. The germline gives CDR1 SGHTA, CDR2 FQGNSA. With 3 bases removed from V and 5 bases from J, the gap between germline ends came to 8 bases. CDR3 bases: TGTGCCAGCAGCTTTTATCGGGACGAGCAGTACTTC. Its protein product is CASSFYRDEQYF.

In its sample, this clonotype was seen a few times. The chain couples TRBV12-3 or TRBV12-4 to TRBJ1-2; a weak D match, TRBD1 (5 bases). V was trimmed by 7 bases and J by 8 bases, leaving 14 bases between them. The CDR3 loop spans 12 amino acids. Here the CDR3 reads CASTSGQAGYTF. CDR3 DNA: TGTGCCAGCACCTCGGGGCAGGCCGGCTACACCTTC.

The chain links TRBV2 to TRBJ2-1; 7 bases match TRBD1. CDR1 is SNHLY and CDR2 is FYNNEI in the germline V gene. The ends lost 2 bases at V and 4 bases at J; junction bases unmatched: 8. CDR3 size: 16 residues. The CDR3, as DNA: TGTGCCAGCAGTGAAATAGCAGGGGGAGAATACAATGAGCAGTTCTTC. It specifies CASSEIAGGEYNEQFF.